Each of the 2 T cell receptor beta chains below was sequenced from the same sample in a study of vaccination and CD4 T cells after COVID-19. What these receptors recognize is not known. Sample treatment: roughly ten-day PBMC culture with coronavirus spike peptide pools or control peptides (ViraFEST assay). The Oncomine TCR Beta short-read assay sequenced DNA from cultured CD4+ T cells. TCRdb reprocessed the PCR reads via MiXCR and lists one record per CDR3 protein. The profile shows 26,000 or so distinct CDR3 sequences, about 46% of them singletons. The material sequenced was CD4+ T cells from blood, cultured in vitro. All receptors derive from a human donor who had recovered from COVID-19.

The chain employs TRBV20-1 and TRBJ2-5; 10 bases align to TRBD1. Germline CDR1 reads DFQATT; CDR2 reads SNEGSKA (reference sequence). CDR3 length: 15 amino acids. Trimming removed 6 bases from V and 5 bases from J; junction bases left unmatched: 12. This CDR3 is CSATARQGAWETQYF. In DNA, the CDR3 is TGCAGTGCCACGGCAAGACAGGGGGCGTGGGAGACCCAGTACTTC.

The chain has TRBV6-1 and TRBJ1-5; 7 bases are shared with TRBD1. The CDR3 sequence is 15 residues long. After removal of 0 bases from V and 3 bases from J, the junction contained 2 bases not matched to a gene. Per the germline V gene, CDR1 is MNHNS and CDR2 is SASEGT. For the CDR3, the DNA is TGTGCCAGCAGTGAAGCGGGACAGTTCAATCAGCCCCAGCATTTT. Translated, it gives CASSEAGQFNQPQHF.